The next 16 T cell receptor beta chains were all read from a single sample in a study of identical twins. TCRdb re-derived calls from the 5' RACE reads in MiXCR, one entry per CDR3 protein. The table records roughly 1,500,000 distinct CDR3 sequences, less than 35% of them present only once. Material for sequencing was cord blood. These receptors originate from a newborn girl in good health.

The V and J genes are TRBV20-1 and TRBJ2-7; 10 bases map to TRBD1. This CDR3 is 13 amino acids long. J was trimmed by 7 bases and V by 6 bases; bases with no gene match: 9. Germline V gene sequence: CDR1 DFQATT, CDR2 SNEGSKA (reference sequence). This CDR3 reads CSAQTGGNNEQYF. In nucleotides, the CDR3 is TGCAGTGCCCAGACAGGGGGCAACAATGAGCAGTACTTC.

This clonotype was detected only a few times. This chain joins TRBV7-9 and TRBJ1-2; D is undetermined. The CDR3 has 14 amino acids. Between the trimmed V and J ends, which lost 3 bases and 3 bases, there was a span of 11 bases. Germline assignment: CDR1 SEHNR and CDR2 FQNEAQ (reference sequence). The CDR3 loop reads CASSLTSTHYGYTF. CDR3 in DNA: TGTGCCAGCAGCTTGACATCCACTCACTATGGCTACACCTTC. The variable domain in full, completed from reference TRBV7-9 and TRBJ1-2, reads DTGVSQNPRHKITKRGQNVTFRCDPISEHNRLYWYRQTLGQGPEFLTYFQNEAQLEKSRLLSDRFSAERPKGSFSTLEIQRTEQGDSAMYLCASSLTSTHYGYTFGSGTRLTVV.

This clonotype was observed a handful of times. This chain uses TRBV3-1 with TRBJ1-2; 8 nucleotides match TRBD1. CDR1 LGHDT and CDR2 YNNKEL come from the germline V gene (reference sequence). The CDR3 loop spans 13 amino acids. V lost 4 bases, J lost 8 bases, and 6 bases stayed unmatched. DNA of the CDR3: TGTGCCAGCAGCCCCTACGGACAGGGAGGCTACACCTTC. The encoded protein is CASSPYGQGGYTF.

V usage is TRBV20-1 and J usage is TRBJ2-5; TRBD2 matches 8 bases. The end of the DNA fits TRBJ2-7 better, so the J call may be wrong. From germline, CDR1 is DFQATT and CDR2 SNEGSKA (reference sequence). The CDR3 extends over 14 amino acids. In nucleotides, the CDR3 is TGCAGTGCTGGGGGAAGCGGGAGTACATACGAGCAGTACTTC. As protein: CSAGGSGSTYEQYF.

This clonotype has just a few counts. The J gene is TRBJ2-7, the V gene TRBV7-2; 12 bases align to TRBD2. The CDR3 runs 18 residues. V was clipped by 1 base and J by 1 base; unmatched bases: 8. Germline V CDR1 and CDR2: SGHTA, FQGNSA. The CDR3 region has the DNA TGTGCCAGCAGCTTAGTAGGGATAACTAGCGGGAGGTCCTACGAGCAGTACTTC. Translation: CASSLVGITSGRSYEQYF.

This clonotype was seen repeatedly, ten times or more. The CDR3 spells CAGRGENIQYF. CDR3 DNA: TGTGCCGGGCGGGGGGAAAACATTCAGTACTTC. This sequence joins TRBV2 and TRBJ2-4; 8 bases match TRBD2. The germline V gene has CDR1 SNHLY and CDR2 FYNNEI. V lost 11 bases to trimming and J lost 5 bases; unmatched junction nucleotides: 2. This CDR3 contains 11 residues.

This clonotype was seen a handful of times. The chain links TRBV6-1 to TRBJ1-2; D is perhaps TRBD1 (6 bases). This CDR3 spans 15 amino acids. V gave up 6 bases and J gave up 5 bases, with 19 bases separating them. Germline loops: CDR1 MNHNS, CDR2 SASEGT. The CDR3 DNA reads TGTGCCAGCAGCCACCAAATGGAGGGGGAGTATGGCTACACCTTC. Protein sequence: CASSHQMEGEYGYTF.

Note on this clonotype: Its ends do not fully match the called genes, so a read error is possible. The genes are TRBV4-2 and TRBJ2-5; D remains ambiguous. With the DNA end fitting TRBJ2-1 better, the J assignment may be wrong. The CDR3 contains 16 residues. Germline CDR1 is LGHNA and CDR2 is YNFKEQ. CDR3: CAGSQDGRQSKETQFF. In DNA, the CDR3 is TGTGCCGGCAGCCAAGATGGCCGGCAGAGTAAAGAGACCCAGTTCTTC.

This clonotype was seen at least ten times. V usage is TRBV29-1 and J usage is TRBJ2-5, with a weak D call TRBD1 (5 bases). Deletions cut 2 bases from V and 1 base from J, with 14 bases between. The CDR3 contains 15 residues. Germline V gene data show CDR1 as SQVTM and CDR2 as ANQGSEA. The CDR3 sequence is CSVEPRQNLQETQYF. The CDR3 nucleotides are TGCAGCGTTGAACCCCGACAGAACCTCCAAGAGACCCAGTACTTC.

This clonotype has more than one count but fewer than ten. The V gene is TRBV2, the J gene TRBJ2-1, with 10 bases aligning to TRBD2. Trimming removed 0 bases from V and 10 bases from J; junction bases left unmatched: 9. The CDR3 loop spans 16 amino acids. Germline V gene data show CDR1 as SNHLY and CDR2 as FYNNEI. CDR3 coding DNA: TGTGCCAGCAGTGAAGCAGGCCTAGCGGGAGTGGGAGAGCAGTTCTTC. It codes for CASSEAGLAGVGEQFF.

The chain recombines TRBV28 with TRBJ1-2; no clear D gene. Germline loops: CDR1 MDHEN, CDR2 SYDVKM. There are 12 residues in the CDR3. Trimming cost V 3 bases and J 3 bases, with 5 bases left between them. DNA for the CDR3: TGTGCCAGCAGTTTTTCTGACTATGGCTACACCTTC. It codes for CASSFSDYGYTF.

Many counts were recorded for this clonotype. The chain combines TRBV29-1 with TRBJ2-7; D might be TRBD1 (6 bases). Germline assignment: CDR1 SQVTM and CDR2 ANQGSEA. The CDR3 consists of 13 residues. The V end was cut by 4 bases, the J end by 0 bases, with 10 bases between. The CDR3 spells CSVGRDNSYEQYF. DNA of the CDR3: TGCAGCGTTGGTCGGGACAACTCCTACGAGCAGTACTTC.

Ten or more counts support this clonotype. The V gene is TRBV3-1, the J gene TRBJ2-3, with D uncertain. The V end lost 1 base, the J end lost 2 bases, and 4 bases lay between the germline ends. This CDR3 region has 13 residues. CDR1 and CDR2 (germline): LGHDT, YNNKEL (reference sequence). CDR3 DNA: TGTGCCAGCAGCCAAGTGACCACAGATACGCAGTATTTT. Translated, it gives CASSQVTTDTQYF.

This sequence joins TRBV6-1 and TRBJ2-4, with D perhaps matching TRBD2 (7 bases). Matching the DNA end better, TRBJ2-7 makes the J call doubtful. This CDR3 spans 13 amino acids. Per germline, CDR1 MNHNS and CDR2 SASEGT. The CDR3 spells CASSPGGRIEQYF. The CDR3 nucleotides are TGTGCCAGCAGCCCGGGGGGCCGAATCGAGCAGTACTTC.

The CDR3 region is CSASSRLAGVETQYF. CDR3 sequence (DNA): TGCAGTGCTAGCTCTCGACTAGCGGGAGTGGAGACCCAGTACTTC. The rearrangement links TRBV20-1 to TRBJ2-5, with 12 bases that match TRBD2. Losses at the gene ends were 3 bases for V and 5 bases for J; bases not matched to a gene: 7. CDR3 size: 15 residues. CDR1 DFQATT and CDR2 SNEGSKA come from the germline V gene (reference sequence).

This clonotype has just a few counts. V usage is TRBV24-1 and J usage is TRBJ1-5, with D uncertain. The CDR3 contains 14 residues. The germline gives CDR1 KGHDR, CDR2 SFDVKD. V lost 1 base and J lost 4, with 7 bases in between. CDR3 residues: CATSDFRENQPQHF. The CDR3 DNA sequence: TGTGCCACCAGTGATTTTCGGGAGAATCAGCCCCAGCATTTT.